Only a few counts were recorded for the clone carrying this TCR beta chain. Its antigen is not identified. This sample stems from a study of early T cells in non-severe SARS-CoV-2 infection. Study as a whole: The sequenced material was bulk RNA from unsorted whole blood, and its chains were unpaired.

In germline, CDR1 is SGHTA, CDR2 FQGNSA. The CDR3 length is 17 residues. The junction had 11 bases not matched to a gene; V was cut back by 2 bases and J by 2 bases. The library protocol tagged individual cDNA molecules with unique molecular identifiers. TCRdb independently ran MiXCR on the 5' RACE reads; one entry per CDR3 protein. The table includes roughly 100,000 distinct CDR3 sequences, about an eighth detected once. The study, taken as a whole, reports: A preference for anti-spike CD8 responses marked VDJdb matching, which missed private and CD4 specificities.

The sample was whole blood. The J gene is TRBJ2-5, the V gene TRBV7-2; 7 nucleotides agree with TRBD2. This TCR was sampled from an adult who was a healthcare worker with PCR-confirmed SARS-CoV-2 infection or an uninfected control (not recorded which). The CDR3 region is CASSLRPRGSIQETQYF. CDR3 nucleotides: TGTGCCAGCAGCTTACGACCCCGCGGGAGCATACAAGAGACCCAGTACTTC.